Listed here are 10 T cell receptor beta chains from one sample, sequenced in a study of blood T cells in healthy people across ages. With a J-beta primer mix and a sample-barcoded 5' primer, a second PCR ran about 6 to 11 cycles. Each CDR3 protein is one row after TCRdb ran MiXCR on the 5' RACE reads. This sample has about 780,000 distinct CDR3 sequences, with approximately 67% found just once. The sample consisted of blood. Receptors originate from a man aged 25-45 years in good health.

The chain uses TRBV6-2 or TRBV6-3 and TRBJ1-2, with 7 bases lining up with TRBD1. V dropped 7 bases and J dropped 7; count of bases not matched to a gene: 12. The length of the CDR3 is 14 residues. CDR1 and CDR2 (germline): MNHEY, SVGEGT. This CDR3 is CASIDRAVEGGYTF. CDR3 DNA: TGTGCCAGCATCGACAGGGCGGTAGAAGGTGGCTACACCTTC.

The rearrangement uses TRBV4-2 and TRBJ2-1; 10 bases map to TRBD2. The CDR3 is 21 residues long. Unmatched junction bases numbered 14, after V lost 0 bases and J lost 0 bases. Germline V CDR1 and CDR2: LGHNA, YNFKEQ. The CDR3 DNA is TGTGCCAGCAGCCAAGAGGGGCTGAGGCTAGCGGGGGCTATCTCCTACAATGAGCAGTTCTTC. Encoded protein: CASSQEGLRLAGAISYNEQFF.

V gene TRBV29-1 combines with J gene TRBJ2-3, with D perhaps matching TRBD2 (5 bases). Looked up from germline, CDR1 is SQVTM and CDR2 is ANQGSEA. The V gene lost 3 bases and the J gene lost 5 bases, with 9 bases spanning the gap. The CDR3 covers 12 residues. The CDR3, as DNA: TGCAGCGTTGACCTCCGGGGAGATACGCAGTATTTT. Translated: CSVDLRGDTQYF.

This chain links TRBV25-1 with TRBJ1-5; no definite D call. The CDR3 consists of 14 residues. The V gene lost 1 base and the J gene lost 2 bases, with 6 bases spanning the gap. CDR1 and CDR2 from the germline V gene are MGHDK and SYGVNS. CDR3 DNA sequence: TGTGCCAGCAGTGAATCAAGGGGCAATCAGCCCCAGCATTTT. Translation gives CASSESRGNQPQHF.

A few counts support this clonotype. The chain employs TRBV7-6 and TRBJ2-1; D not resolved. Germline assignment: CDR1 SGHVS and CDR2 FNYEAQ. V lost 5 bases and J lost 0, with 11 bases in between. This CDR3 spans 15 amino acids. The CDR3 loop is CASSRHSSSYNEQFF. The CDR3 bases are TGTGCCAGCAGCCGACACTCCAGCTCCTACAATGAGCAGTTCTTC.

This clonotype was counted once. A much larger clone lies a single base off, so this may be a read error. The chain combines TRBV7-2 with TRBJ1-6; D is unresolved. CDR3 size: 14 residues. Between the trimmed V and J ends, which lost 5 bases and 6 bases, there was a span of 11 bases. Germline loops: CDR1 SGHTA, CDR2 FQGNSA. The CDR3 nucleotides are TGTGCCAGCAGCGGTATCAGGAGTAATTCACCCCTCCACTTT. Its protein is CASSGIRSNSPLHF.

The V gene is TRBV6-2 or TRBV6-3, the J gene TRBJ2-7, with D possibly matching TRBD2 (5 bases). Germline lookup yields CDR1 MNHEY and CDR2 SVGEGT. The CDR3 totals 12 residues. Trimming cost V 5 bases and J 4 bases, with 9 bases left between them. The CDR3 reads CASSDWEYEQYF. In nucleotides, the CDR3 is TGTGCCAGCAGTGACTGGGAGTACGAGCAGTACTTC.

This clonotype was detected a few times. The chain is built from TRBV4-2 and TRBJ2-5; D is ambiguous. V shed 0 bases and J shed 3 bases, with 5 bases lying between them. This CDR3 has 13 amino acids. Germline V gene lookup returns CDR1 LGHNA and CDR2 YNFKEQ. The CDR3 DNA sequence: TGTGCCAGCAGCCAAGACGGTAAAGAGACCCAGTACTTC. Encoded protein: CASSQDGKETQYF.

The V gene is TRBV3-1, the J gene TRBJ1-2, with D possibly TRBD1 on 6 matching bases. CDR1 is LGHDT, CDR2 YNNKEL, per germline (reference sequence). The length of the CDR3 is 15 residues. Trimming stripped 4 bases from V and 0 bases from J, with 12 bases between. CDR3 sequence: CASSRGDTANYGYTF. Written as DNA, the CDR3 is TGTGCCAGCAGCCGCGGGGACACAGCTAACTATGGCTACACCTTC.

The V and J genes are TRBV20-1 and TRBJ2-5; 10 nucleotides agree with TRBD2. Losses at the gene ends were 5 bases for V and 4 bases for J; bases not matched to a gene: 16. This CDR3 has 17 residues. Germline V gene sequence: CDR1 DFQATT, CDR2 SNEGSKA (reference sequence). DNA of the CDR3: TGCAGTGCTGGGACCCAGAGAGCGGGGGGGCTTGGAGAGACCCAGTACTTC. Its translation: CSAGTQRAGGLGETQYF.